These T cell receptor beta chains were read from a single sample in a study of T cell changes during pregnancy in multiple sclerosis. Using immunoSEQ multiplex PCR, the repertoire was profiled, and TCRdb retains in-frame clones only, with some absent. This sample has approximately 60,000 clones, with approximately 91% found just once. Source: peripheral blood, taken in the second trimester of pregnancy. Receptor source: a female donor with multiple sclerosis, enrolled in a pregnancy study. CDR3s include the opening cysteine and the closing phenylalanine or tryptophan. A D gene is named only where the DNA matches it firmly. The listing skips clone size in some rows; elsewhere it reads once, few, many or a size class.

TRBJ2-1,TRBD2,-,TRBV7-9,TGTGCCAGCAGCTTAGGAAGCGGGGGCAACTACAATGAGCAGTTCTTC,CASSLGSGGNYNEQFF
TRBJ2-2,-,few,TRBV7-9,TGTGCCAGCAGCTTCTATGCCGGGGAGCTGTTTTTT,CASSFYAGELFF
TRBJ1-2,-,-,TRBV5-5,TGTGCCAGCAGCCAACGGATGGGTGCAGGGTATGGCTACACCTTC,CASSQRMGAGYGYTF
TRBJ2-7,TRBD1,-,TRBV7-2,TGTGCCAGCAGCTTGACAGGGGTCGGGTCCTACGAGCAGTACTTC,CASSLTGVGSYEQYF
TRBJ2-7,TRBD1,-,TRBV11-2,TGTGCCAGCAGCGCCCGGACAGGCGAGCAGTACTTC,CASSARTGEQYF
TRBJ1-1,-,-,TRBV11-2,TGTGCCAGCAGCACTAATCCGAACACTGAAGCTTTCTTT,CASSTNPNTEAFF
TRBJ1-3,-,-,TRBV28,TGTGCCAGCAGTTTGGGGGGGTTCGGAAACACCATATATTTT,CASSLGGFGNTIYF
TRBJ1-4,-,-,TRBV4-1,TGCGCCAGCAGCCAAGATCGGGGGGGGTCACTGTTTTTT,CASSQDRGGSLFF
TRBJ1-1,-,-,TRBV19,TGTGCCAGTAGACAGAACGGGGTCACTGAAGCTTTCTTT,CASRQNGVTEAFF
TRBJ2-7,TRBD1,-,TRBV6-1,TGTGCCAGCAGTGAATCGGACAGGGGTCCACGGGAGCAGTACTTC,CASSESDRGPREQYF
TRBJ1-5,-,once,TRBV7-8,TGTGCCAGCAGCTCTTCTCAGGTAACGCAGCCCCAGCATTTT,CASSSSQVTQPQHF